The clone carrying this T cell receptor beta chain was observed many times. The CDR3 length is 14 residues. Per the germline V gene, CDR1 is SGHRS and CDR2 is YFSETQ. V was cut by 0 bases and J by 2 bases, with 6 bases left in between. TCRdb redid the calling of the 5' RACE reads with MiXCR, one entry per CDR3 protein. The sample carries around 69,000 distinct CDR3 sequences, 4.5% recorded once. This record comes from a study of neurological immune-mediated disorders. The chain has TRBV5-1 and TRBJ1-5; D is uncertain. The receptor's source is a man younger than 45 with multiple sclerosis. Material for sequencing was PBMCs. CDR3 DNA sequence: TGCGCCAGCAGCTTGGTATCCGGCAATCAGCCCCAGCATTTT. As protein: CASSLVSGNQPQHF.